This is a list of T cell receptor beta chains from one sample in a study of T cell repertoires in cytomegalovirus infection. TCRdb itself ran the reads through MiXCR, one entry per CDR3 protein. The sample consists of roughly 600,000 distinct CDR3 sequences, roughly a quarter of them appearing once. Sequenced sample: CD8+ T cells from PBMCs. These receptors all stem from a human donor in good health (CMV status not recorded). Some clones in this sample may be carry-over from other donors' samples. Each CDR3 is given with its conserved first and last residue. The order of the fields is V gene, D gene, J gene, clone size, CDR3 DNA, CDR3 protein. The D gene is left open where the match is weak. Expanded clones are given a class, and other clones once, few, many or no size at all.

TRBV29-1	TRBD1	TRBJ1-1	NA	TGCAGCGTCGAGACAGGGTTGAACACTGAAGCTTTCTTT	CSVETGLNTEAFF
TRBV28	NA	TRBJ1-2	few	TGTGCCAGCAGTGGGGGCAGGCTCTATGGCTACACCTTC	CASSGGRLYGYTF
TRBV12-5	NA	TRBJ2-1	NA	TGTGCTAGTGGAACCCCTCGGGGTGAGCAGTTCTTC	CASGTPRGEQFF
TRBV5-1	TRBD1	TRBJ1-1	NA	TGCGCCAGCAGCTTAGGGACAGGGGCCGCCGGGGCTTTCTTT	CASSLGTGAAGAFF
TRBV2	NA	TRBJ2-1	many	TGTGCCTGGCTGGGACAAAGCTACAATGAGCAGTTCTTC	CAWLGQSYNEQFF
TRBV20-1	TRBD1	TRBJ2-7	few	TGCAGTGCTTTCGACAGGGACGGAGGACACTACGAGCAGTACTTC	CSAFDRDGGHYEQYF
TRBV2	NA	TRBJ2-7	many	TGTGCCAGCAGTCTGGACTCAGAAACGGGATCCTACGAGCAGTACTTC	CASSLDSETGSYEQYF
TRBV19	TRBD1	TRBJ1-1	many	TGTGCCAGTAGAGCGTTGGGACAGCTTAACACTGAAGCTTTCTTT	CASRALGQLNTEAFF
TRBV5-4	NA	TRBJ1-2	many	TGTGCCAGCAGCCACCCTCGACAGGACTATATCTTTGGCTACACCTTC	CASSHPRQDYIFGYTF
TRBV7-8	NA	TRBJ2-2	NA	TGCTCCCTGGGTGGAGAAAACACCGGGGAGCTGTTTTTT	CSLGGENTGELFF
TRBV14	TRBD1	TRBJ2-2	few	TGTGCCAGCAGCCAAGCAAGGGGGCGGCCCACCGGGGAGCTGTTTTTT	CASSQARGRPTGELFF
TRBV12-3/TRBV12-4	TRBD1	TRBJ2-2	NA	TGTGCCAGCAGTTTCGTAGCGGACAGGGGGCCCGGGGAGCTGTTTTTT	CASSFVADRGPGELFF
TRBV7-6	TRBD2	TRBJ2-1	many	TGTGCCAGCAGCGGCGGGGGACCCTACAATGAGCAGTTCTTC	CASSGGGPYNEQFF
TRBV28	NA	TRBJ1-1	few	TGTGCCAGCAGTTTTCCGACTGTCCGCCGGACATCCACCACTGAAGCTTTCTTT	CASSFPTVRRTSTTEAFF
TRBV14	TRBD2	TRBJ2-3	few	TGTGCCAGCAGCCAATATACGCCAGCGGGGCTCAAGCGGGATACGCAGTATTTT	CASSQYTPAGLKRDTQYF
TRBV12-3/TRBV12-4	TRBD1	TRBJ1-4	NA	TGTGCCAGCAGTGGGACAGGACCCATTGAAAAACTGTTTTTT	CASSGTGPIEKLFF
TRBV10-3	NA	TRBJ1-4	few	TGTGCCATCAGCCCTGAAAACGCCCCGGCTAATGAAAAACTGTTTTTT	CAISPENAPANEKLFF
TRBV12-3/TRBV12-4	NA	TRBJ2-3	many	TGTGCCAGCAGTTTCGGCCTAAACAGAGCTCGCACAGATACGCAGTATTTT	CASSFGLNRARTDTQYF
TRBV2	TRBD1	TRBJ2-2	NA	TGTGCCAGTCAGGGGGCTGGCACCGGGGAGCTGTTTTTT	CASQGAGTGELFF
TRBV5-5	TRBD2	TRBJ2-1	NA	TGTGCCAGCAGCTGGACTAGCGGGGGCGTCAATGAGCAGTTCTTC	CASSWTSGGVNEQFF
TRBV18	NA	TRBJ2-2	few	TGTGCCAGCTCACCGCGGGGAAAGGGGACCGGGGAGCTGTTTTTT	CASSPRGKGTGELFF
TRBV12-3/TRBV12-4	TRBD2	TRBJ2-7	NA	TGTGCCATCGGGGGGGTTGGCGAGCAGTACTTC	CAIGGVGEQYF
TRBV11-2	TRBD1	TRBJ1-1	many	TGTGCCAGCAGCTCCTGGGCAGGGGGCAGGAACACTGAAGCTTTCTTT	CASSSWAGGRNTEAFF
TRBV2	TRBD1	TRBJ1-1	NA	TGTGCCAGCAGTGCGTATCAGGACAGGGGCACTGAAGCTTTCTTT	CASSAYQDRGTEAFF
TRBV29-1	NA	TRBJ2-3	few	TGCAGCGTTGAAGTGGAAACAGATACGCAGTATTTT	CSVEVETDTQYF
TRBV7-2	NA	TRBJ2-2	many	TGTGCCAGCAGCTTAGAGGTAGCGGCTACGAACACCGGGGAGCTGTTTTTT	CASSLEVAATNTGELFF